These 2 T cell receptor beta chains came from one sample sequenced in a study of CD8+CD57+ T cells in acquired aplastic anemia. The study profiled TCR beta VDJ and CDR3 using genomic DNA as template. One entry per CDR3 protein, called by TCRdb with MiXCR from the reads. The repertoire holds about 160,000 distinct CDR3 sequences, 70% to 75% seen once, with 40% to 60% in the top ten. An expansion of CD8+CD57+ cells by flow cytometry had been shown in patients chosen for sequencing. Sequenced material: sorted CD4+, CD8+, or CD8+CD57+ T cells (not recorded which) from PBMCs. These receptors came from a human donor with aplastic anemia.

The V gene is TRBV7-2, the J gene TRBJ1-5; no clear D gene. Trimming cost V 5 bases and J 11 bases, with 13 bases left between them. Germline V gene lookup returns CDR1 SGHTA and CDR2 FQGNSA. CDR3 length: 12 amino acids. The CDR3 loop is CASSPFKGAQHF. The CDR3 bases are TGTGCCAGCAGCCCTTTCAAGGGAGCCCAGCATTTT.

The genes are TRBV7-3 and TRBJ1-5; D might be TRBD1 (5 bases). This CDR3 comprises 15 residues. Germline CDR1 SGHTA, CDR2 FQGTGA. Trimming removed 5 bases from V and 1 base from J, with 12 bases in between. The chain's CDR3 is CASSPRGGSNQPQHF. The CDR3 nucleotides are TGTGCCAGCAGCCCCCGGGGGGGGAGCAATCAGCCCCAGCATTTT.